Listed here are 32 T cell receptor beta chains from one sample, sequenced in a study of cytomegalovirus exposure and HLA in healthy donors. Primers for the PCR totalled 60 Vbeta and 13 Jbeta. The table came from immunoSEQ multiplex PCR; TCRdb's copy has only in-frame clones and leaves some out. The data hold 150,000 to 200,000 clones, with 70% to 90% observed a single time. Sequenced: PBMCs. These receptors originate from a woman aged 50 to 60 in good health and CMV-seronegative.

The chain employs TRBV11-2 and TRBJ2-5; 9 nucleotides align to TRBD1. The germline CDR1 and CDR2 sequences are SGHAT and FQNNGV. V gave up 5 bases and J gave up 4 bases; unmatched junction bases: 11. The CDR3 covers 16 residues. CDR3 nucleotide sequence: TGTGCCAGCAGCCCCTATCCTCAGGACAGGGGAGAGACCCAGTACTTC. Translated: CASSPYPQDRGETQYF.

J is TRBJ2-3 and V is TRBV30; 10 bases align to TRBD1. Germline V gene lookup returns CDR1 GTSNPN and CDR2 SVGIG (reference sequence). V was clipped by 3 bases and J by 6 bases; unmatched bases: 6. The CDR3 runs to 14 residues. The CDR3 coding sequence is TGTGCCTGGAGGGGACAGGGGATTTGGGATACGCAGTATTTT. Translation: CAWRGQGIWDTQYF.

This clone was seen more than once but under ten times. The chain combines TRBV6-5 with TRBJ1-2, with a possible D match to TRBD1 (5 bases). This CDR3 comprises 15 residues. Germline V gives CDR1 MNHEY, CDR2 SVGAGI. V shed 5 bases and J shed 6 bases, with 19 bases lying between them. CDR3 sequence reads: CASSPSPRGLNGYTF. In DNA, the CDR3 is TGTGCCAGCAGTCCCTCGCCCCGGGGGTTGAATGGCTACACCTTC.

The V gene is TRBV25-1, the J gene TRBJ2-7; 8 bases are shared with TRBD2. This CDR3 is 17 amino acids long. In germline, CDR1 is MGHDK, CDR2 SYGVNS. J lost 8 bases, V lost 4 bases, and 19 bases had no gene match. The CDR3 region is CASSAQGPGTRKVQQYF. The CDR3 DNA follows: TGTGCCAGCAGTGCCCAGGGGCCCGGGACTAGAAAGGTCCAGCAGTACTTC.

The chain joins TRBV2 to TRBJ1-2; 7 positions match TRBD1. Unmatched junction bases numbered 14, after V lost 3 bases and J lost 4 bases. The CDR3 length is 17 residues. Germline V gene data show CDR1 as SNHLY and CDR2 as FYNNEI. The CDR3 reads CASSERQGVRISYGYTF. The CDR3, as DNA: TGTGCCAGCAGTGAGAGACAGGGAGTAAGGATTTCCTATGGCTACACCTTC. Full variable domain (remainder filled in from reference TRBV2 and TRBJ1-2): EPEVTQTPSHQVTQMGQEVILRCVPISNHLYFYWYRQILGQKVEFLVSFYNNEISEKSEIFDDQFSVERPDGSNFTLKIRSTKLEDSAMYFCASSERQGVRISYGYTFGSGTRLTVV.

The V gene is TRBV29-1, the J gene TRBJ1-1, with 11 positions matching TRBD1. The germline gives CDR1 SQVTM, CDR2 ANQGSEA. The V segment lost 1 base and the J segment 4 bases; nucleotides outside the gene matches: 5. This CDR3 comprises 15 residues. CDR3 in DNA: TGCAGCGTTGAAGGGACAGGGGGCGCATTCACTGAAGCTTTCTTT. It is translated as CSVEGTGGAFTEAFF. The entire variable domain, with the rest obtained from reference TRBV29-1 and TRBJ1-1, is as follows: SAVISQKPSRDICQRGTSLTIQCQVDSQVTMMFWYRQQPGQSLTLIATANQGSEATYESGFVIDKFPISRPNLTFSTLTVSNMSPEDSSIYLCSVEGTGGAFTEAFFGQGTRLTVV.

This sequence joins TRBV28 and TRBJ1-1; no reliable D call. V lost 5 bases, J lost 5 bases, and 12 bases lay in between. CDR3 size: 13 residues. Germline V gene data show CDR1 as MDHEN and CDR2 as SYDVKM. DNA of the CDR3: TGTGCCAGCAGTACCCGGGTGGAGACTGAAGCTTTCTTT. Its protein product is CASSTRVETEAFF.

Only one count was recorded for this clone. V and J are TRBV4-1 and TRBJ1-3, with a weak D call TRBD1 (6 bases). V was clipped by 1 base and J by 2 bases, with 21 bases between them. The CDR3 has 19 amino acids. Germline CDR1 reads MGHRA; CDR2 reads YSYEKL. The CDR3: CASSQAERGGFAPGNTIYF. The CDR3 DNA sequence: TGCGCCAGCAGCCAAGCCGAGAGGGGGGGTTTCGCCCCTGGAAACACCATATATTTT.

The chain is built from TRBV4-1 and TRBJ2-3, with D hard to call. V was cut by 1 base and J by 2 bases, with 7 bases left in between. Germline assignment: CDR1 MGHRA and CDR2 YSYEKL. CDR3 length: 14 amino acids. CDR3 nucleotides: TGCGCCAGCAGCCAAGGTGAGGACACAGATACGCAGTATTTT. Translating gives CASSQGEDTDTQYF.

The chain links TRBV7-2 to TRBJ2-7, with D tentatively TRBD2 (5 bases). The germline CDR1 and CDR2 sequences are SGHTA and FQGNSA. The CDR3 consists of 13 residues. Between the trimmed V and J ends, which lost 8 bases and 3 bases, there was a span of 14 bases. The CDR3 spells CASSRGGVYEQYF. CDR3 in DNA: TGTGCCAGCTCCCGAGGAGGCGTCTACGAGCAGTACTTC.

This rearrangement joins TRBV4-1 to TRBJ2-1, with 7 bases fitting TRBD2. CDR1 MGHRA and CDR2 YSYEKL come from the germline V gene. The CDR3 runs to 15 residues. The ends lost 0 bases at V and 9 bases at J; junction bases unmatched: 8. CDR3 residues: CASSQDRSGVLEQFF. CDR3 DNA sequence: TGCGCCAGCAGCCAAGATCGCAGCGGGGTTCTTGAGCAGTTCTTC.

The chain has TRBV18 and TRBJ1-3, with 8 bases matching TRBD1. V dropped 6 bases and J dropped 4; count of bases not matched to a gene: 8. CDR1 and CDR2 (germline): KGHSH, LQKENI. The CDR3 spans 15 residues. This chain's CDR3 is CASSAGQGPGNTIYF. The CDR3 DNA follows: TGTGCCAGCTCGGCAGGACAGGGACCCGGAAACACCATATATTTT. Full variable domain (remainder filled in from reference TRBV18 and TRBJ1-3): NAGVMQNPRHLVRRRGQEARLRCSPMKGHSHVYWYRQLPEEGLKFMVYLQKENIIDESGMPKERFSAEFPKEGPSILRIQQVVRGDSAAYFCASSAGQGPGNTIYFGEGSWLTVV.

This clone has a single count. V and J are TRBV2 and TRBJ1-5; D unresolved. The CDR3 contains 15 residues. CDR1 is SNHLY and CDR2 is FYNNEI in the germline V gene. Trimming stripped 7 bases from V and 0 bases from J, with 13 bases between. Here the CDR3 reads CASNRELLSNQPQHF. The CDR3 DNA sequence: TGTGCCAGCAATAGGGAGCTCCTTAGCAATCAGCCCCAGCATTTT.

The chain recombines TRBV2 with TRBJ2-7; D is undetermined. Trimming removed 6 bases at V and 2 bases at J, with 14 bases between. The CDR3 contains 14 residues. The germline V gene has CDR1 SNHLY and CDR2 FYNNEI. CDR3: CASRLLGATYEQYF. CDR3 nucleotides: TGTGCCAGCAGACTTCTCGGTGCCACCTACGAGCAGTACTTC.

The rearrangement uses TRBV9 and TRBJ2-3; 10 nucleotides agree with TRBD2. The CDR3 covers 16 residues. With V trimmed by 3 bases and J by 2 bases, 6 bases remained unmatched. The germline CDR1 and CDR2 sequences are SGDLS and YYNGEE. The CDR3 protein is CASSGRLAGHTDTQYF. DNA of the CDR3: TGTGCCAGCAGCGGTAGACTAGCGGGCCACACAGATACGCAGTATTTT. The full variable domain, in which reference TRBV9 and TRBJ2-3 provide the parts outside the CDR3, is DSGVTQTPKHLITATGQRVTLRCSPRSGDLSVYWYQQSLDQGLQFLIQYYNGEERAKGNILERFSAQQFPDLHSELNLSSLELGDSALYFCASSGRLAGHTDTQYFGPGTRLTVL.

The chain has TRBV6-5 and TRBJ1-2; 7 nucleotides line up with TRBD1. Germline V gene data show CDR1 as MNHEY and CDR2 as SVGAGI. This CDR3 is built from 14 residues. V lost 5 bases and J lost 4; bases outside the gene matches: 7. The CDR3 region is CASSTSRDSYGYTF. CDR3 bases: TGTGCCAGCAGTACCTCCCGGGACAGCTATGGCTACACCTTC.

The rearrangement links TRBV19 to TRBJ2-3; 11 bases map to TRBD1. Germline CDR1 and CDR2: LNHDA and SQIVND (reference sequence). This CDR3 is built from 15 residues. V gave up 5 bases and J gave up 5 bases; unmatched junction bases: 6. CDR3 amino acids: CASSSRTGGLDTQYF. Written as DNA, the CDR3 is TGTGCCAGTAGTTCTCGGACAGGGGGCCTAGATACGCAGTATTTT. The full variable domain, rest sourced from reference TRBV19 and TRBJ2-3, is DGGITQSPKYLFRKEGQNVTLSCEQNLNHDAMYWYRQDPGQGLRLIYYSQIVNDFQKGDIAEGYSVSREKKESFPLTVTSAQKNPTAFYLCASSSRTGGLDTQYFGPGTRLTVL.

In DNA form, the CDR3 reads TGTGCCAGCTCACCAATCGACAGACTCTACGAGCAGTACTTC. Residues: CASSPIDRLYEQYF. The rearrangement joins TRBV18 to TRBJ2-5; a possible D gene is TRBD1 (5 bases). The end of the DNA is better explained by TRBJ2-7, so the J call may be wrong. CDR1 and CDR2 (germline): KGHSH, LQKENI. This CDR3 spans 14 amino acids.

The CDR3 loop reads CAWTAGMGNQPQHF. Here the CDR3 DNA reads TGTGCCTGGACCGCAGGCATGGGCAATCAGCCCCAGCATTTT. The rearrangement uses TRBV30 and TRBJ1-5, with D unclear. CDR3 length: 14 amino acids. Germline V gives CDR1 GTSNPN, CDR2 SVGIG (reference sequence). V was cut by 4 bases and J by 2 bases, with 12 bases left in between.

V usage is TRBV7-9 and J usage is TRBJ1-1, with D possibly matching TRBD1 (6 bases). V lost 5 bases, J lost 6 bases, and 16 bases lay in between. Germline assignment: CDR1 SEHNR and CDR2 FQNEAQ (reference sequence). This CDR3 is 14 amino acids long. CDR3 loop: CASSVTGGGAEAFF. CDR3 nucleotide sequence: TGTGCCAGCAGCGTGACAGGTGGAGGAGCTGAAGCTTTCTTT. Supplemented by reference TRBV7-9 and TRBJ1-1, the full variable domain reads DTGVSQNPRHKITKRGQNVTFRCDPISEHNRLYWYRQTLGQGPEFLTYFQNEAQLEKSRLLSDRFSAERPKGSFSTLEIQRTEQGDSAMYLCASSVTGGGAEAFFGQGTRLTVV.

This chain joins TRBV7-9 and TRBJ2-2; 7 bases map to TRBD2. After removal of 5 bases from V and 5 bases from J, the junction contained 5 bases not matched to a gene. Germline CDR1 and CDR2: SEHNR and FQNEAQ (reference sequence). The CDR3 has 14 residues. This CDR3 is CASSLRGGTGELFF. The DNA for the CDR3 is TGTGCCAGCAGCCTTCGCGGGGGAACCGGGGAGCTGTTTTTT.

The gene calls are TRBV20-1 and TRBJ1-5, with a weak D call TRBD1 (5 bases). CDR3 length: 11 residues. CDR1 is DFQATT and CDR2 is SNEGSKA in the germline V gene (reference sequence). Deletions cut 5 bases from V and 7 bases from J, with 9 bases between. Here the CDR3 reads CSAGGEQPQHF. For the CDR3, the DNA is TGCAGTGCTGGGGGGGAACAGCCCCAGCATTTT.

The CDR3 DNA sequence: TGTGCCAGCAGCTTAGATTCGGCTAGATACCAAGAGACCCAGTACTTC. The encoded protein is CASSLDSARYQETQYF. V and J are TRBV7-2 and TRBJ2-5; unclear D gene. The CDR3 sequence is 16 residues long. The V gene lost 1 base and the J gene lost 0 bases, with 12 bases spanning the gap. Germline V gene sequence: CDR1 SGHTA, CDR2 FQGNSA.

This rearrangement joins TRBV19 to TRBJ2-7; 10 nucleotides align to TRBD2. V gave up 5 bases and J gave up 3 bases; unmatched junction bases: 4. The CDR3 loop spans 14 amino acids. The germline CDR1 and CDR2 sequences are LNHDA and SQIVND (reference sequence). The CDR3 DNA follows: TGTGCCAGTAGTCCTAGCGGGAGTTACTACGAGCAGTACTTC. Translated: CASSPSGSYYEQYF.

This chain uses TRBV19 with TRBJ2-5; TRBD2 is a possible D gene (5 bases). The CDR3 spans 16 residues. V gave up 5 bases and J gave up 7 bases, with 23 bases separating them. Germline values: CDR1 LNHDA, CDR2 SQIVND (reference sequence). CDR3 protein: CASSPSELGVAVTQYF. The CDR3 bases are TGTGCCAGTAGTCCCTCGGAACTAGGAGTCGCGGTGACCCAGTACTTC.

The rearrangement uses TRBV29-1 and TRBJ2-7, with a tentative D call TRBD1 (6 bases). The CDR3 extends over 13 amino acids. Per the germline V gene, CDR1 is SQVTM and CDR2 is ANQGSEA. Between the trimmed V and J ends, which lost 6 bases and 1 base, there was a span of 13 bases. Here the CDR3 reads CSVRDTSSYEQYF. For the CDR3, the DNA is TGCAGCGTCCGGGACACATCGTCCTACGAGCAGTACTTC.

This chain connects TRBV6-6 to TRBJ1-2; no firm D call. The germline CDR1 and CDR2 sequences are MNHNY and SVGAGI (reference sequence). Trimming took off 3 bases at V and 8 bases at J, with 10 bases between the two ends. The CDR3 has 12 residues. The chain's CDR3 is CASSYVEQGYTF. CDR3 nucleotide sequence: TGTGCCAGCAGTTATGTGGAACAGGGCTACACCTTC.

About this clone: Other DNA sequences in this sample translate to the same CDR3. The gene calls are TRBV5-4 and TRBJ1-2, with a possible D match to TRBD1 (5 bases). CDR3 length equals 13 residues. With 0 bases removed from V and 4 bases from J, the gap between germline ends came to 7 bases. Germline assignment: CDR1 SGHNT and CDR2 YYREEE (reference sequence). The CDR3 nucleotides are TGTGCCAGCAGCTTGGCCGGGGGCTATGGCTACACCTTC. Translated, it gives CASSLAGGYGYTF.

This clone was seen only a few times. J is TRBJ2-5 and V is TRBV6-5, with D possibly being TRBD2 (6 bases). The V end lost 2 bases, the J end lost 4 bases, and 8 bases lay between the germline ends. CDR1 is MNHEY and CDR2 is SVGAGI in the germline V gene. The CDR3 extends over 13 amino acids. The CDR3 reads CASSYMGGETQYF. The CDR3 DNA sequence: TGTGCCAGCAGTTACATGGGGGGAGAGACCCAGTACTTC.

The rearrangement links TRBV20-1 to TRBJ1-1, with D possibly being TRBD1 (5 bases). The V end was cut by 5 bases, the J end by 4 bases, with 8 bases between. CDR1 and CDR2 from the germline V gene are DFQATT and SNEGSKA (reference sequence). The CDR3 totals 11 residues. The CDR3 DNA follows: TGCAGTGCTTACAGGATCACTGAAGCTTTCTTT. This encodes CSAYRITEAFF.

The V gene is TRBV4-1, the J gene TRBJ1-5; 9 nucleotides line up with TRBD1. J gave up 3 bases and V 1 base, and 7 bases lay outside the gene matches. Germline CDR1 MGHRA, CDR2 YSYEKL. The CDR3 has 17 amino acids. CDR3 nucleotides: TGCGCCAGCAGCCAAGCGGACAGGGGTGGAATCAATCAGCCCCAGCATTTT. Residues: CASSQADRGGINQPQHF.

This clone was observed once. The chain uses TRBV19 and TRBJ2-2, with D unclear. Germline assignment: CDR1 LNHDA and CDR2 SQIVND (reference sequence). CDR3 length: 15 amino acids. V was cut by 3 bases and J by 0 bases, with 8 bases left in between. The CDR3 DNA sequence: TGTGCCAGTAGTATTGTGAGGACGAACACCGGGGAGCTGTTTTTT. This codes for CASSIVRTNTGELFF.